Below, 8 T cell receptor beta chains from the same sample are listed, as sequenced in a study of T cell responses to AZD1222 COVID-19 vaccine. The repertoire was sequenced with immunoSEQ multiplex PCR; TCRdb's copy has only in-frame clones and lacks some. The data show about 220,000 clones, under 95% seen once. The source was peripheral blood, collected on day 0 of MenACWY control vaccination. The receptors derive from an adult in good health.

The CDR3 is CASSELGRGTEAFF. The CDR3 coding sequence is TGTGCCAGCAGTGAATTGGGCAGGGGTACTGAAGCTTTCTTT. The genes are TRBV6-1 and TRBJ1-1; a weak D match, TRBD1 (6 bases). V dropped 2 bases and J dropped 5 bases, with 12 bases sitting between them. Germline CDR1 and CDR2: MNHNS and SASEGT. CDR3 length: 14 amino acids.

CDR3 sequence reads: CASSLAAGKSPLHF. CDR3 sequence (DNA): TGTGCCAGCAGCTTGGCGGCAGGGAAGTCACCCCTCCACTTT. V usage is TRBV5-6 and J usage is TRBJ1-6; D perhaps matches TRBD1 (5 bases). V dropped 0 bases and J dropped 10 bases, with 11 bases sitting between them. CDR1 is SGHDT, CDR2 YYEEEE, per germline. The length of the CDR3 is 14 residues.

The DNA for the CDR3 is TGCAGCGTTGGAACAGGACCTAATTCACCCCTCCACTTT. It encodes CSVGTGPNSPLHF. V gene TRBV29-1 combines with J gene TRBJ1-6, with D perhaps TRBD1 (5 bases). V dropped 4 bases and J dropped 6 bases, with 10 bases sitting between them. Per germline, CDR1 SQVTM and CDR2 ANQGSEA. This CDR3 comprises 13 residues. Full variable domain (remainder filled in from reference TRBV29-1 and TRBJ1-6): SAVISQKPSRDICQRGTSLTIQCQVDSQVTMMFWYRQQPGQSLTLIATANQGSEATYESGFVIDKFPISRPNLTFSTLTVSNMSPEDSSIYLCSVGTGPNSPLHFGNGTRLTVT.

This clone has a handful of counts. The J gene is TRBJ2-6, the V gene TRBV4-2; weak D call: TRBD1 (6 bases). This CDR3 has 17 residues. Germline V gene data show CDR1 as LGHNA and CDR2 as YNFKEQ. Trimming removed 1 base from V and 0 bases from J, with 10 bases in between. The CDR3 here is CASSQGQAHSGANVLTF. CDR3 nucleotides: TGTGCCAGCAGCCAAGGACAGGCCCACTCTGGGGCCAACGTCCTGACTTTC.

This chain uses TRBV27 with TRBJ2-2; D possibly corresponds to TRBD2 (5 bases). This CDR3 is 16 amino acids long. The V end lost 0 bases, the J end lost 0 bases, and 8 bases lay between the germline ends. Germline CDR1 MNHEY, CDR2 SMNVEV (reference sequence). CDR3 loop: CASSLSRVANTGELFF. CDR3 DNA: TGTGCCAGCAGTTTATCGCGGGTCGCGAACACCGGGGAGCTGTTTTTT.

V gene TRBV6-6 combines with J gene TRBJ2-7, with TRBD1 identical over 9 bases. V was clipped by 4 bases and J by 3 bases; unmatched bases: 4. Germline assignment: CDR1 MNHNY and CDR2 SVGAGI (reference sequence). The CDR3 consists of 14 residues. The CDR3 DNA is TGTGCCAGCAGTTCGGGACAGGGACTCTACGAGCAGTACTTC. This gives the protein CASSSGQGLYEQYF.

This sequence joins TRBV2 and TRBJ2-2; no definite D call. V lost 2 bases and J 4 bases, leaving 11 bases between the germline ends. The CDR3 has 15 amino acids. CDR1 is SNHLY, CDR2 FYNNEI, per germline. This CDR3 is CASSENGFSTGELFF. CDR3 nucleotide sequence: TGTGCCAGCAGTGAAAACGGGTTTAGCACCGGGGAGCTGTTTTTT.

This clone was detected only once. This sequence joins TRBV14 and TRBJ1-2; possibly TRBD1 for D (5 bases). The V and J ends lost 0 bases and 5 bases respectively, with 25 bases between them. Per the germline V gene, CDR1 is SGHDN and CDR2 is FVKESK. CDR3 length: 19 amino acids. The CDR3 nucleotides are TGTGCCAGCAGCCAAGATGGGGGGACTGGCTCCGGACAAGGGTATGGCTACACCTTC. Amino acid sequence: CASSQDGGTGSGQGYGYTF.